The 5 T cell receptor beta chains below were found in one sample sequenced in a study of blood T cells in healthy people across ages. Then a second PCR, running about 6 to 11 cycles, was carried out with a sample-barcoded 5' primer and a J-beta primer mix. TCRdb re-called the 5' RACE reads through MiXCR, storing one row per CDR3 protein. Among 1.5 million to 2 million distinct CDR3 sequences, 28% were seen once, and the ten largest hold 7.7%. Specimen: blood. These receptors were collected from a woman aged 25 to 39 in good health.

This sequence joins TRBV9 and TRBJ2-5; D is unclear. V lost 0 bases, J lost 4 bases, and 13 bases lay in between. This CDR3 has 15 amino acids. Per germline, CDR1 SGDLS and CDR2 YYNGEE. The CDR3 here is CASSVDGGFGETQYF. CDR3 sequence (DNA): TGTGCCAGCAGCGTAGATGGTGGGTTTGGAGAGACCCAGTACTTC.

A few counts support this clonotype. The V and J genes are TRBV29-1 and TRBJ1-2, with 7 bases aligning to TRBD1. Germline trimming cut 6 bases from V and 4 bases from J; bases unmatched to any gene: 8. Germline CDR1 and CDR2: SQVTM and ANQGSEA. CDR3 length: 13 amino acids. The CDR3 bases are TGCAGCGTCCCCAGGACAGGAATCTATGGCTACACCTTC. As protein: CSVPRTGIYGYTF.

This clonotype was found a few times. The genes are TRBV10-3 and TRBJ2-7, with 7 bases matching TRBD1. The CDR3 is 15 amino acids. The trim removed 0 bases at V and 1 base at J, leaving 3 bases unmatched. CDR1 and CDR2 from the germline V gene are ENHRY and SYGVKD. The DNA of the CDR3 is TGTGCCATCAGTGAGTCGACGGGACAGTCCTACGAGCAGTACTTC. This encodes CAISESTGQSYEQYF.

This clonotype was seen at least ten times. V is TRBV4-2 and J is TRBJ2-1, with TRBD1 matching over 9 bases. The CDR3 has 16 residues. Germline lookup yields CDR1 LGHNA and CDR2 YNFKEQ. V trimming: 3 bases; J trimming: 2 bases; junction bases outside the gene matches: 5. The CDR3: CASSHSDRGAYNEQFF. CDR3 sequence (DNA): TGTGCCAGCAGCCACTCGGACAGGGGAGCCTACAATGAGCAGTTCTTC.

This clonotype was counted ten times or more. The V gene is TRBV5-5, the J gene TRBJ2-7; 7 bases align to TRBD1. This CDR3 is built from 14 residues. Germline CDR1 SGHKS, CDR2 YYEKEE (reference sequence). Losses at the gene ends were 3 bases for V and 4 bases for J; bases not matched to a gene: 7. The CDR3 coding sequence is TGTGCCAGCAGCTGGGGACAGAACCTGTACGAGCAGTACTTC. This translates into CASSWGQNLYEQYF.